These 20 T cell receptor beta chains came from one sample sequenced in a study of T cell responses to AZD1222 COVID-19 vaccine. The data were produced by immunoSEQ multiplex PCR, yet TCRdb's version contains in-frame clones alone and is incomplete. In the table there are about 160,000 clones, about 91% of which are singletons. This specimen consisted of peripheral blood, obtained on day 0 of MenACWY control vaccination. Receptors were obtained from an adult in good health.

V and J are TRBV5-1 and TRBJ1-4; D unresolved. Germline CDR1 reads SGHRS; CDR2 reads YFSETQ. Trimming removed 0 bases at V and 3 bases at J, with 6 bases between. The CDR3 contains 14 residues. CDR3 region: CASSLDPANEKLFF. The DNA of the CDR3 is TGCGCCAGCAGCTTGGATCCAGCTAATGAAAAACTGTTTTTT.

This chain joins TRBV19 and TRBJ2-1; D perhaps matches TRBD2 (6 bases). Looked up from germline, CDR1 is LNHDA and CDR2 is SQIVND (reference sequence). The CDR3 runs 14 residues. V gave up 6 bases and J gave up 6 bases, with 15 bases separating them. The CDR3 protein is CASSNRDWGNEQFF. In DNA, the CDR3 is TGTGCCAGTAGCAACCGGGACTGGGGCAATGAGCAGTTCTTC.

J is TRBJ1-3 and V is TRBV7-9; D possibly corresponds to TRBD1 (6 bases). Germline CDR1 SEHNR, CDR2 FQNEAQ (reference sequence). The ends were cut back, 5 bases at V and 1 base at J, with 15 bases in the middle. The CDR3 is 16 residues long. The CDR3 DNA is TGTGCCAGCAGCAGAGCCTCCACAGGGTCTGGAAACACCATATATTTT. It translates to CASSRASTGSGNTIYF.

This rearrangement joins TRBV7-9 to TRBJ2-7; D remains unclear. The V and J ends lost 3 bases and 2 bases respectively, with 5 bases between them. The CDR3 length is 12 residues. The germline V gene encodes CDR1 SEHNR and CDR2 FQNEAQ (reference sequence). DNA for the CDR3: TGTGCCAGCAGCTTCGAGGCCTACGAGCAGTACTTC. The encoded protein is CASSFEAYEQYF.

The V call is TRBV6-6, the J call TRBJ2-5; D perhaps matches TRBD2 (5 bases). With 8 bases removed from V and 7 bases from J, the gap between germline ends came to 11 bases. Germline loops: CDR1 MNHNY, CDR2 SVGAGI (reference sequence). The length of the CDR3 is 11 residues. The CDR3: CASSIEGTQYF. CDR3 DNA: TGTGCCAGCTCTATTGAGGGGACCCAGTACTTC.

The rearrangement links TRBV19 to TRBJ1-2, with 8 bases matching TRBD1. Germline V gene lookup returns CDR1 LNHDA and CDR2 SQIVND (reference sequence). With 0 bases clipped from V and 8 bases from J, the junction kept 11 bases outside the gene matches. This CDR3 contains 16 residues. CDR3: CASSIDHHQGAKGYTF. The CDR3 coding sequence is TGTGCCAGTAGTATAGATCATCATCAGGGGGCGAAAGGCTACACCTTC.

The V gene is TRBV25-1, the J gene TRBJ2-7; 7 nucleotides align to TRBD1. Germline CDR1 MGHDK, CDR2 SYGVNS. The CDR3 extends over 17 amino acids. The V and J ends lost 2 bases and 0 bases, in that order; junction bases with no gene match: 10. The CDR3 spells CASSEATGTVASYEQYF. CDR3 nucleotide sequence: TGTGCCAGCAGTGAAGCCACCGGGACAGTGGCCTCCTACGAGCAGTACTTC.

CDR3 coding DNA: TGTGCCAGCAGTTGGGGGTTAGCCTACGAGCAGTACTTC. It yields the protein CASSWGLAYEQYF. The rearrangement uses TRBV11-2 and TRBJ2-7; D may match TRBD1 or TRBD2 (5 bases each). Germline CDR1 and CDR2: SGHAT and FQNNGV. The CDR3 is made up of 13 amino acids. V lost 6 bases and J lost 2, with 11 bases in between.

The rearrangement uses TRBV23-1 and TRBJ1-5; a weak D match, TRBD1 (6 bases). TRBV23-1 is an ORF, with its function uncertain. The V end was cut by 2 bases, the J end by 0 bases, with 20 bases between. The CDR3 covers 19 residues. CDR3 bases: TGCGCCAGCAGTCAAAAACTCCGCGACAGGTCAAATAGCAATCAGCCCCAGCATTTT. Residues: CASSQKLRDRSNSNQPQHF.

The V gene is TRBV15, the J gene TRBJ1-2; D remains unclear. Trimming shortened V by 2 bases and J by 9 bases, and 13 bases separated the two germline ends. The CDR3 consists of 13 residues. Germline V gives CDR1 LNHNV, CDR2 YYDKDF (reference sequence). CDR3 residues: CATSRLTPSSYTF. CDR3 nucleotides: TGTGCCACCAGCAGACTTACACCCTCGAGCTACACCTTC.

The V and J genes are TRBV2 and TRBJ2-5, with D unclear. The CDR3 consists of 11 residues. Per the germline V gene, CDR1 is SNHLY and CDR2 is FYNNEI. V lost 6 bases, J lost 5 bases, and 7 bases lay in between. CDR3 nucleotide sequence: TGTGCCAGCAGCCCTAGGGAGACCCAGTACTTC. This sequence encodes CASSPRETQYF.

A single count supports this clone. The chain employs TRBV24-1 and TRBJ2-3; the match to TRBD2 covers 12 bases. From germline, CDR1 is KGHDR and CDR2 SFDVKD. This CDR3 region has 15 residues. Trimming removed 9 bases from V and 3 bases from J; junction bases left unmatched: 6. The CDR3 loop is CATRGGTSGTDTQYF. CDR3 coding DNA: TGTGCCACCCGGGGGGGGACTAGCGGGACAGATACGCAGTATTTT.

The V gene is TRBV5-1, the J gene TRBJ2-2; 10 nucleotides agree with TRBD2. V lost 0 bases and J lost 7; bases outside the gene matches: 6. Germline V CDR1 and CDR2: SGHRS, YFSETQ. The CDR3 runs to 16 residues. DNA for the CDR3: TGCGCCAGCAGCTTGGGGCTAGCGGGAGCGATCGGGGAGCTGTTTTTT. It is translated as CASSLGLAGAIGELFF.

The rearrangement links TRBV14 to TRBJ1-2; TRBD1 is a possible D gene (5 bases). The germline gives CDR1 SGHDN, CDR2 FVKESK. The CDR3 consists of 15 residues. V gave up 3 bases and J gave up 5 bases, with 16 bases separating them. Here the CDR3 DNA reads TGTGCCAGCAGCCACGGGACCGCGCTTTGGTATGGCTACACCTTC. This codes for CASSHGTALWYGYTF.

The chain carries TRBV11-2 and TRBJ1-2; 9 nucleotides align to TRBD1. From germline, CDR1 is SGHAT and CDR2 FQNNGV. The CDR3 has 17 amino acids. The V segment lost 1 base and the J segment 6 bases; nucleotides outside the gene matches: 12. CDR3 sequence (DNA): TGTGCCAGCAGCTTAGGTCGTTCCGGGACAGGGTTGAATGGCTACACCTTC. Translation gives CASSLGRSGTGLNGYTF. Full variable domain (missing parts from reference TRBV11-2 and TRBJ1-2): EAGVAQSPRYKIIEKRQSVAFWCNPISGHATLYWYQQILGQGPKLLIQFQNNGVVDDSQLPKDRFSAERLKGVDSTLKIQPAKLEDSAVYLCASSLGRSGTGLNGYTFGSGTRLTVV.

The chain has TRBV30 and TRBJ1-1; D gene unclear. Trimming pared 0 bases from V and 0 bases from J, leaving 8 bases between. The CDR3 is made up of 14 amino acids. CDR1 and CDR2 from the germline V gene are GTSNPN and SVGIG (reference sequence). CDR3 DNA: TGTGCCTGGAGTGTACCAGGATTGAACACTGAAGCTTTCTTT. It specifies CAWSVPGLNTEAFF.

The chain has TRBV7-3 and TRBJ1-2; D not certain. Germline values: CDR1 SGHTA, CDR2 FQGTGA. The V end lost 0 bases, the J end lost 4 bases, and 6 bases lay between the germline ends. CDR3 length: 13 residues. The CDR3: CASSLTAVYGYTF. Written as DNA, the CDR3 is TGTGCCAGCAGCTTAACAGCCGTCTATGGCTACACCTTC. Complete variable domain (other parts from reference TRBV7-3 and TRBJ1-2): GAGVSQTPSNKVTEKGKYVELRCDPISGHTALYWYRQSLGQGPEFLIYFQGTGAADDSGLPNDRFFAVRPEGSVSTLKIQRTERGDSAVYLCASSLTAVYGYTFGSGTRLTVV.

This clone showed up just once. The CDR3 protein is CASSVAGGGYEQYF. As DNA, the CDR3 is TGTGCCAGCAGCGTAGCAGGGGGTGGGTACGAGCAGTACTTC. V and J are TRBV9 and TRBJ2-7; 7 nucleotides match TRBD1. Per germline, CDR1 SGDLS and CDR2 YYNGEE. This CDR3 contains 14 residues. The trim removed 0 bases at V and 4 bases at J, leaving 4 bases unmatched.

The V and J genes are TRBV2 and TRBJ2-6; D gene ambiguous. V was cut by 4 bases and J by 3 bases, with 13 bases left in between. The CDR3 consists of 16 residues. CDR1 is SNHLY and CDR2 is FYNNEI in the germline V gene. This CDR3 reads CASSVGSSFGANVLTF. For the CDR3, the DNA is TGTGCCAGCAGTGTAGGGTCAAGCTTTGGGGCCAACGTCCTGACTTTC.

The chain uses TRBV4-3 and TRBJ2-3; 7 bases are a match to TRBD1. Germline V lookup: CDR1 LGHNA, CDR2 YSLEER. Trimming cost V 1 base and J 0 bases; bases outside gene matches: 7. This CDR3 is built from 17 residues. The CDR3 loop is CASSQAAWDSSTDTQYF. The CDR3 region has the DNA TGCGCCAGCAGCCAAGCCGCGTGGGACAGCAGCACAGATACGCAGTATTTT.